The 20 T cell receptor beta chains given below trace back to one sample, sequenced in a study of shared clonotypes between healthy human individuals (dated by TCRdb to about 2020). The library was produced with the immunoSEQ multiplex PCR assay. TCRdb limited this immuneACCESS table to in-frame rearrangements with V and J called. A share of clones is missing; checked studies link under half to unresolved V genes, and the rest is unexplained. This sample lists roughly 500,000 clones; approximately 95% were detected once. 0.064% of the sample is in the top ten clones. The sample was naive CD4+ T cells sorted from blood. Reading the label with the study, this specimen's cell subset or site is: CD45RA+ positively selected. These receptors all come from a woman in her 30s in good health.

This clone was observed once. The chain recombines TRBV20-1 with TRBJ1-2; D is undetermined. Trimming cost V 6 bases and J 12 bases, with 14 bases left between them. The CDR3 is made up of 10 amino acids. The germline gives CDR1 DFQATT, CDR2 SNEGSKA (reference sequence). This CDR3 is CSAKTLGHTF. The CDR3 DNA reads TGCAGTGCCAAAACCCTGGGCCACACCTTC.

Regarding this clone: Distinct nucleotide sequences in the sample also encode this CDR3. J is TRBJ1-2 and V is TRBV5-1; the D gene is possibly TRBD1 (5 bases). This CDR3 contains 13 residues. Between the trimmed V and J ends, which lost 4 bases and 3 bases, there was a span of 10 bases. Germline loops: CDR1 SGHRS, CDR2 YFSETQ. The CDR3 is CASSPGQDYGYTF. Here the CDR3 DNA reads TGCGCCAGCAGCCCGGGGCAGGACTATGGCTACACCTTC.

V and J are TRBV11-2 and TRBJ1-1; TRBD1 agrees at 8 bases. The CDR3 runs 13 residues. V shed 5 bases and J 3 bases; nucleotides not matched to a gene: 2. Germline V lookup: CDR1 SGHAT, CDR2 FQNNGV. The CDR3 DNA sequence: TGTGCCAGCAGCATGGACAGGGACACTGAAGCTTTCTTT. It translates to CASSMDRDTEAFF.

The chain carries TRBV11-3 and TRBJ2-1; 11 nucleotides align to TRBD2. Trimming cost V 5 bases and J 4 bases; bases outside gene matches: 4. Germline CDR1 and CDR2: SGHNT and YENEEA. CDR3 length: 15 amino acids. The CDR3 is CASSRGTSGYNEQFF. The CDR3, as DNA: TGTGCCAGCAGCCGAGGGACTAGCGGTTACAATGAGCAGTTCTTC.

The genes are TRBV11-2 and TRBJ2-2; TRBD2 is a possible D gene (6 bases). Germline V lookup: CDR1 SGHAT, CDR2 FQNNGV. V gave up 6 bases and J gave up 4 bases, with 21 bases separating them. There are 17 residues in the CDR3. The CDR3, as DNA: TGTGCCAGCAGTCCTCTGGGGCGGGACGGGATCACCGGGGAGCTGTTTTTT. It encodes CASSPLGRDGITGELFF.

The DNA for the CDR3 is TGCGCCAGCAGCTTGGCCGGGACGGGGCGACTCTATGGCTACACCTTC. It yields the protein CASSLAGTGRLYGYTF. The V and J genes are TRBV5-1 and TRBJ1-2; the D gene is possibly TRBD1 (5 bases). Germline assignment: CDR1 SGHRS and CDR2 YFSETQ. This CDR3 contains 16 residues. Trimming shortened V by 0 bases and J by 4 bases, and 16 bases separated the two germline ends.

CDR3 DNA sequence: TGTGCCAGCAGCGCGGGACTAGCGGGAGTCCCTCCTTTGGGCGAGCAGTACTTC. Amino acid sequence: CASSAGLAGVPPLGEQYF. The V call is TRBV5-6, the J call TRBJ2-7; 14 nucleotides match TRBD2. Germline V gene data show CDR1 as SGHDT and CDR2 as YYEEEE. The CDR3 loop spans 18 amino acids. Trimming cost V 4 bases and J 6 bases; bases outside gene matches: 15.

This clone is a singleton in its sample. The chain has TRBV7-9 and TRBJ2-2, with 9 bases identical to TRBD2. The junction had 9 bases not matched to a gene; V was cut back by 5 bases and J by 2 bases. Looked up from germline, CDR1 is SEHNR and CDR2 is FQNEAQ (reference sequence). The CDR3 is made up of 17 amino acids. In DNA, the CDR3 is TGTGCCAGCAGCCGACTTAGCGGGAGACCAAACACCGGGGAGCTGTTTTTT. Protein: CASSRLSGRPNTGELFF.

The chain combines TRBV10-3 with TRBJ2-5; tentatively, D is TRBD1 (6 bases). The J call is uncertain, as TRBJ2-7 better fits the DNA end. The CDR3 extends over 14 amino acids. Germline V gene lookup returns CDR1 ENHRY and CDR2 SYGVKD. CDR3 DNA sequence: TGTGCCATCAGTGACAGGGGAACCTCCTACGAGCAGTACTTC. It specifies CAISDRGTSYEQYF.

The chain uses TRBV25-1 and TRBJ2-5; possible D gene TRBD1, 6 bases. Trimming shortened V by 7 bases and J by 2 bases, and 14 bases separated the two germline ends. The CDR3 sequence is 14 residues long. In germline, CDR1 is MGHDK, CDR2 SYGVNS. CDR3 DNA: TGTGCCAGCACTAAGGGGGTACCACAAGAGACCCAGTACTTC. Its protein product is CASTKGVPQETQYF.

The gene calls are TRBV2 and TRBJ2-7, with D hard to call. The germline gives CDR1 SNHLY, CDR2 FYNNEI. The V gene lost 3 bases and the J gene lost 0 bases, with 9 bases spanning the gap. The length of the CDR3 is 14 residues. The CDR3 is CASSDHMGSYEQYF. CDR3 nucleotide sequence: TGTGCCAGCAGTGACCACATGGGCTCCTACGAGCAGTACTTC.

This CDR3 is CAIGTGGGTYEQYF. The CDR3 DNA is TGTGCCATCGGAACGGGCGGGGGGACGTACGAGCAGTACTTC. The J gene is TRBJ2-7, the V gene TRBV10-3, with 8 bases aligning to TRBD2. V was clipped by 8 bases and J by 4 bases; unmatched bases: 10. CDR3 length: 14 residues. Germline V gene lookup returns CDR1 ENHRY and CDR2 SYGVKD.

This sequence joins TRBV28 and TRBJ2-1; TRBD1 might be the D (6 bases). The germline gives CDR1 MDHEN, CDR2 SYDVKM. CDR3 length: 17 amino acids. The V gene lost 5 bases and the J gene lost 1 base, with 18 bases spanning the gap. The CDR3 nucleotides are TGTGCCAGCAGTAGAGCCCAAACAGGGAAATCCTACAATGAGCAGTTCTTC. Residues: CASSRAQTGKSYNEQFF.

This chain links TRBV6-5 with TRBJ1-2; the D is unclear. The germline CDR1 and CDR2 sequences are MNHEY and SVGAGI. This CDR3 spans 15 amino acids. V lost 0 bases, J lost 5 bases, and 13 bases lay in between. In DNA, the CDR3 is TGTGCCAGCAGTTACTCTACCGGGGTGGGGTATGGCTACACCTTC. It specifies CASSYSTGVGYGYTF.

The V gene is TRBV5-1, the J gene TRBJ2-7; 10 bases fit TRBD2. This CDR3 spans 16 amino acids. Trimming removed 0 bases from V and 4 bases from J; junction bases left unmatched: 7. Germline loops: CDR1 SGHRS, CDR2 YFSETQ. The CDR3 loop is CASSLDALAGSYEQYF. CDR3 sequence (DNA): TGCGCCAGCAGCTTGGATGCACTAGCGGGGTCTTACGAGCAGTACTTC.

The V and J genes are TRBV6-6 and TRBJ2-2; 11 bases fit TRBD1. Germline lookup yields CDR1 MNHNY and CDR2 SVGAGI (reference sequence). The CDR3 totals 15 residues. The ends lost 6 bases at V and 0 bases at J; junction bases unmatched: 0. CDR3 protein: CASRGQGANTGELFF. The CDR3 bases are TGTGCCAGCAGGGGACAGGGGGCGAACACCGGGGAGCTGTTTTTT.

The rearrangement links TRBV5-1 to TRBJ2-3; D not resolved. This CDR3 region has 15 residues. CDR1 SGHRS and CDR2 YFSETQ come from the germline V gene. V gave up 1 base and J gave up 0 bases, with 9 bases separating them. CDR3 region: CASSLTAASTDTQYF. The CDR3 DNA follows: TGCGCCAGCAGCTTGACCGCGGCTAGCACAGATACGCAGTATTTT.

CDR3 residues: CASSFHGTSYNEQFF. CDR3 nucleotide sequence: TGTGCCAGCAGTTTCCACGGGACTAGCTACAATGAGCAGTTCTTC. The chain has TRBV28 and TRBJ2-1; the match to TRBD2 covers 8 bases. The CDR3 length is 15 residues. The junction had 4 bases not matched to a gene; V was cut back by 3 bases and J by 3 bases. Germline CDR1 MDHEN, CDR2 SYDVKM. The whole variable domain, remainder taken from reference TRBV28 and TRBJ2-1, is DVKVTQSSRYLVKRTGEKVFLECVQDMDHENMFWYRQDPGLGLRLIYFSYDVKMKEKGDIPEGYSVSREKKERFSLILESASTNQTSMYLCASSFHGTSYNEQFFGPGTRLTVL.

The chain's CDR3 is CSVESTGYGYTF. The CDR3 nucleotides are TGCAGCGTTGAGTCCACGGGTTATGGCTACACCTTC. The chain combines TRBV29-1 with TRBJ1-2; D gene ambiguous. The CDR3 extends over 12 amino acids. The germline V gene encodes CDR1 SQVTM and CDR2 ANQGSEA. V was pared by 3 bases and J by 5 bases, with 10 bases between.

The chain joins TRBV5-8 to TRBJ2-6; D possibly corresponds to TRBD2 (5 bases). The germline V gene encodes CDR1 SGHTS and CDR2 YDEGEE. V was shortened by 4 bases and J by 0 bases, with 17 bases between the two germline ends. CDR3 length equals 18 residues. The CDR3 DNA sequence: TGTGCCAGCAGCACTAACGTCGGGGTCAACTCTGGGGCCAACGTCCTGACTTTC. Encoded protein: CASSTNVGVNSGANVLTF.